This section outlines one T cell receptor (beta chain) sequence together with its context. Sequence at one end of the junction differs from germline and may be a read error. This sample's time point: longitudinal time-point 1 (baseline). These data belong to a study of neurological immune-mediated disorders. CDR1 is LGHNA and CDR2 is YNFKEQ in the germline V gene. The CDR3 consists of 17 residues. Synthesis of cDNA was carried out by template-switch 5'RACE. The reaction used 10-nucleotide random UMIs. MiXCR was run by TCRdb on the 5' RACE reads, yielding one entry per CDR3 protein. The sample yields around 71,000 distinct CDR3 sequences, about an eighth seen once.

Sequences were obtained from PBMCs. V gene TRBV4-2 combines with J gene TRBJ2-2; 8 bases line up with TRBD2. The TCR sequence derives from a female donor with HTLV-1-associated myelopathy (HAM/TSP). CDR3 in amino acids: CASSQDGAGGVTRELSF. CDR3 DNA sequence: TGTGCCAGCAGCCAAGATGGGGCCGGGGGGGTCACCAGGGAGCTGTCTTTT.